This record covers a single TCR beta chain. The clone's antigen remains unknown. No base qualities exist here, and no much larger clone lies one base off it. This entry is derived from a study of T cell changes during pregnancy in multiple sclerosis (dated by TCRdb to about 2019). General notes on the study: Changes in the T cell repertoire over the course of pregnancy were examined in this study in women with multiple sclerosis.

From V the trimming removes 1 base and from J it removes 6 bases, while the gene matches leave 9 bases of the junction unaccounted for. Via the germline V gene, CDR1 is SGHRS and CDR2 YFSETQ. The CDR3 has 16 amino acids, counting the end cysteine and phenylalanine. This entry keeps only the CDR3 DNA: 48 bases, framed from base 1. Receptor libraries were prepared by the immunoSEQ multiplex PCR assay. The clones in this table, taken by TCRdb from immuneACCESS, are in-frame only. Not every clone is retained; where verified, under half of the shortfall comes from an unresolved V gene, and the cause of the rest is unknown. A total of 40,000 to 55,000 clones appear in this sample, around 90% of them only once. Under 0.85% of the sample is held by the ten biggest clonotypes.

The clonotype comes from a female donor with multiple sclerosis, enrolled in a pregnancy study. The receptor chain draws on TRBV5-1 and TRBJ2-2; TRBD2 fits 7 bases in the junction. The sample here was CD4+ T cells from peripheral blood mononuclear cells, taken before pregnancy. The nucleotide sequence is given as TGCGCCAGCAGCTTGAACCCGGGAGGTAGCGCCGGGGAGCTGTTTTTT. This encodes CASSLNPGGSAGELFF. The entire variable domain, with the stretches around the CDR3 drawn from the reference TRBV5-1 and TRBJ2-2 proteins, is KAGVTQTPRYLIKTRGQQVTLSCSPISGHRSVSWYQQTPGQGLQFLFEYFSETQRNKGNFPGRFSGRQFSNSRSEMNVSTLELGDSALYLCASSLNPGGSAGELFFGEGSRLTVL.